This TCR beta chain was retrieved from a study of blood T cell repertoires in COVID-19. Across the whole study: The samples span acute and convalescent COVID-19 from the United States, Italy and Spain. From T cells, B-cell-depleted T cells, or PBMCs came the material, which was cDNA or gDNA.

V shed 9 bases and J 7 bases; nucleotides not matched to a gene: 11. This CDR3 is 14 amino acids long. The germline gives CDR1 MNHEY, CDR2 SVGAGI. In the original workflow: The assay estimated nucleated cells by amplifying reference gene primers. Only in-frame clones appear in the TCRdb table, and some are missing; sequencing was by immunoSEQ multiplex PCR. V and J calls and clone size come straight from that table; D and trimming were deduced from the DNA. The data contain 250,000 to 350,000 clones, about 88% of them singletons. This clonotype was obtained from a woman aged 55-70 years with acute or convalescent COVID-19. The sequencing input was peripheral blood. The chain is built from TRBV6-5 and TRBJ2-2, with TRBD1 identical over 7 bases. The CDR3 is CASIRDRVGGELFF. The CDR3 bases are TGTGCCAGTATACGAGACAGGGTAGGCGGGGAGCTGTTTTTT.